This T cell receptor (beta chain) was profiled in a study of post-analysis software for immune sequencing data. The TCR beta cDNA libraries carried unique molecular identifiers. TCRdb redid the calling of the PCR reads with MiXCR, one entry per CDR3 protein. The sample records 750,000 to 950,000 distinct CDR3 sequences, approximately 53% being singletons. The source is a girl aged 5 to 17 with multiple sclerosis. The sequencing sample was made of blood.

This chain's CDR3 is CASSHGTAPGYTF. CDR3 nucleotides: TGTGCCAGCAGTCACGGGACGGCGCCGGGCTACACCTTC. The chain uses TRBV12-3 or TRBV12-4 and TRBJ1-2; D is possibly TRBD1 (5 bases). This CDR3 has 13 residues. V shed 5 bases and J shed 8 bases, with 15 bases lying between them.